This record concerns one TCR beta chain sequence. The data were obtained in a study of blood T cell repertoires in COVID-19. Study information: Acute and convalescent COVID-19 samples came from the United States, Italy and Spain. PBMCs, B-cell-depleted T cells, or T cells were the source of the cDNA or gDNA that made up the material.

Participants were aged roughly 18 to 100 years from 20 to 30 US areas. The authors' processing: Cell counts per sample came from amplifying reference gene primers. Profiled with immunoSEQ multiplex PCR; TCRdb holds only in-frame clones, not every one. V, J and clone size reflect that table, while D and trimming were determined from the DNA. The sample lists around 170,000 clones, under 85% occurring once. CDR3 size: 12 residues. Source material: PBMCs or T cells enriched from blood (not recorded which). This sequence was found in a man aged 45-65 years who had recovered from COVID-19. This chain links TRBV21-1 with TRBJ2-7; the table gives TRBD1 as D, unverified against the DNA. TRBV21-1 is recorded as a pseudogene. This CDR3 reads CASKTITYEQYF. The CDR3 DNA reads TGTGCCAGCAAAACAATCACCTACGAGCAGTACTTC.